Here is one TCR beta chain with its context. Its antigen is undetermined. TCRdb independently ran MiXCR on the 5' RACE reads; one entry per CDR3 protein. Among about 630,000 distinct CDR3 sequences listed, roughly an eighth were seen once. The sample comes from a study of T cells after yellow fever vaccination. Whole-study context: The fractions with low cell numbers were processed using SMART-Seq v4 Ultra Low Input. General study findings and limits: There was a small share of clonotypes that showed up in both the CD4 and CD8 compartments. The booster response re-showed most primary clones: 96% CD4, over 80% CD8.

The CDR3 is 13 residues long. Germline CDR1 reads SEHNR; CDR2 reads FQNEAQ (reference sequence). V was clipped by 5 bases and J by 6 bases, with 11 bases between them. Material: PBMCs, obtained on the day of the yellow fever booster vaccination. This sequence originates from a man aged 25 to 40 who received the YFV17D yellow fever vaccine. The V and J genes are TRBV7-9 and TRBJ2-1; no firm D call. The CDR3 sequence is CASSSIVSNEQFF. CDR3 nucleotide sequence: TGTGCCAGCAGCAGTATAGTATCCAATGAGCAGTTCTTC. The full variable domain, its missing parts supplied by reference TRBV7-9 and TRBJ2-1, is DTGVSQNPRHKITKRGQNVTFRCDPISEHNRLYWYRQTLGQGPEFLTYFQNEAQLEKSRLLSDRFSAERPKGSFSTLEIQRTEQGDSAMYLCASSSIVSNEQFFGPGTRLTVL.